Each of the 9 T cell receptor beta chains below was sequenced from the same sample in a study of graft-versus-host responses after intestinal transplantation. Only in-frame clones appear in the TCRdb table, and some are missing; sequencing was by immunoSEQ multiplex PCR. Among 55,000 to 70,000 clones listed, under 95% were seen once. The material was PBMCs, obtained less than 130 days after intestinal transplantation. The receptors derive from a human patient who received an intestinal transplant, so some T cells may come from the graft donor.

The chain has TRBV4-2 and TRBJ2-4; D remains ambiguous. V was shortened by 1 base and J by 7 bases, with 14 bases between the two germline ends. The CDR3 length is 15 residues. CDR1 LGHNA and CDR2 YNFKEQ come from the germline V gene. CDR3 in amino acids: CASSQGANPRNIQYF. DNA for the CDR3: TGTGCCAGCAGCCAAGGGGCCAATCCGCGGAACATTCAGTACTTC.

CDR3 in DNA: TGCGCCAGCAGCCAAGAGACACAGGGGTTGTACGAGCAGTACTTC. Residues: CASSQETQGLYEQYF. This sequence joins TRBV4-1 and TRBJ2-7, with 7 bases identical to TRBD1. The CDR3 has 15 amino acids. The V gene end was trimmed by 0 bases and the J gene end by 4 bases; junction bases not matched to a gene: 6. Germline CDR1 MGHRA, CDR2 YSYEKL.

The V call is TRBV19, the J call TRBJ2-1, with D possibly TRBD2 on 5 matching bases. This CDR3 has 13 amino acids. Germline lookup yields CDR1 LNHDA and CDR2 SQIVND (reference sequence). The V and J ends lost 3 bases and 6 bases respectively, with 9 bases between them. The CDR3, as DNA: TGTGCCAGTAGTATTCTAGCTGGCAATGAGCAGTTCTTC. Translated: CASSILAGNEQFF.

This chain joins TRBV19 and TRBJ2-7; possible D gene TRBD2, 6 bases. With 6 bases removed from V and 3 bases from J, the gap between germline ends came to 18 bases. Germline V CDR1 and CDR2: LNHDA, SQIVND (reference sequence). The CDR3 runs 15 residues. The CDR3 sequence is CASRRTSSVLYEQYF. Written as DNA, the CDR3 is TGTGCCAGTAGGCGAACCTCTAGCGTTCTCTACGAGCAGTACTTC.

The CDR3 spells CASSESVGYTF. The CDR3 DNA reads as TGTGCCAGCAGTGAATCGGTCGGCTACACCTTC. The chain links TRBV25-1 to TRBJ1-2; D unresolved. The germline CDR1 and CDR2 sequences are MGHDK and SYGVNS. The V end lost 1 base, the J end lost 8 bases, and 5 bases lay between the germline ends. This CDR3 contains 11 residues.

CDR3 sequence: CASSQSIGRDRDISGANVLTF. In nucleotides, the CDR3 is TGCGCCAGCAGTCAATCCATAGGTCGGGACAGGGACATTTCTGGGGCCAACGTCCTGACTTTC. The chain combines TRBV23-1 with TRBJ2-6, with TRBD1 matching over 9 bases. Being an ORF, TRBV23-1 has a function that is uncertain. There are 21 residues in the CDR3. The V segment lost 0 bases and the J segment 1 base; nucleotides outside the gene matches: 13.

This chain uses TRBV16 with TRBJ1-4; the match to TRBD1 covers 7 bases. CDR3 size: 15 residues. The germline CDR1 and CDR2 sequences are KGHSY and FQNENV. V gave up 3 bases and J gave up 8 bases; unmatched junction bases: 9. CDR3 in DNA: TGTGCCAGCAGCCAGGGACAGTTCCCCGGGGAAAAACTGTTTTTT. Translation gives CASSQGQFPGEKLFF. The complete variable domain, with remaining parts taken from reference TRBV16 and TRBJ1-4, reads GEEVAQTPKHLVRGEGQKAKLYCAPIKGHSYVFWYQQVLKNEFKFLISFQNENVFDETGMPKERFSAKCLPNSPCSLEIQATKLEDSAVYFCASSQGQFPGEKLFFGSGTQLSVL.

The J gene is TRBJ2-1, the V gene TRBV6-5; unclear D gene. Germline-derived CDR1 and CDR2 are MNHEY and SVGAGI. CDR3 length: 15 amino acids. Deletions cut 6 bases from V and 2 bases from J, with 14 bases between. The CDR3 loop is CASRQLGRPYNEQFF. The CDR3 DNA sequence: TGTGCCAGCAGACAACTTGGCAGACCCTACAATGAGCAGTTCTTC.

The chain carries TRBV28 and TRBJ2-7, with 7 bases matching TRBD2. Germline CDR1 MDHEN, CDR2 SYDVKM. The CDR3 extends over 14 amino acids. V trimming: 4 bases; J trimming: 3 bases; junction bases outside the gene matches: 6. The CDR3 loop is CASSSGLAGYEQYF. The DNA of the CDR3 is TGTGCCAGCAGTTCAGGGTTAGCGGGCTACGAGCAGTACTTC. Combining the CDR3 with reference TRBV28 and TRBJ2-7 gives the whole variable domain DVKVTQSSRYLVKRTGEKVFLECVQDMDHENMFWYRQDPGLGLRLIYFSYDVKMKEKGDIPEGYSVSREKKERFSLILESASTNQTSMYLCASSSGLAGYEQYFGPGTRLTVT.